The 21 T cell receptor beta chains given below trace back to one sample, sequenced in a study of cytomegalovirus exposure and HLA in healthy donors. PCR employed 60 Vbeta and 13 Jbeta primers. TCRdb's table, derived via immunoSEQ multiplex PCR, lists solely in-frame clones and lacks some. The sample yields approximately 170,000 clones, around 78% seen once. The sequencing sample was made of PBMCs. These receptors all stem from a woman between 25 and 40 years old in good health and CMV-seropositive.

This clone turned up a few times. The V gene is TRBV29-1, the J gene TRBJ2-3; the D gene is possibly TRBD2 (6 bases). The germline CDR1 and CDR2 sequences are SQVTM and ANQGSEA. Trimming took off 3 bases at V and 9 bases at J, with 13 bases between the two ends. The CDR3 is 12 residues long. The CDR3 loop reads CSVDPRLATQYF. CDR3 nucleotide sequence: TGCAGCGTTGACCCCCGGCTAGCGACGCAGTATTTT.

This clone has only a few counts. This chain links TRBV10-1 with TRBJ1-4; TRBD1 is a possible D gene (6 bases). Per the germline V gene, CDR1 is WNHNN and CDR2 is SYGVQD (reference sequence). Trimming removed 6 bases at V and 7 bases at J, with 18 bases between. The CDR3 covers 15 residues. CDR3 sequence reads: CASSDAQGWGEKLFF. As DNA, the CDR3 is TGCGCCAGCAGCGATGCCCAGGGGTGGGGTGAAAAACTGTTTTTT.

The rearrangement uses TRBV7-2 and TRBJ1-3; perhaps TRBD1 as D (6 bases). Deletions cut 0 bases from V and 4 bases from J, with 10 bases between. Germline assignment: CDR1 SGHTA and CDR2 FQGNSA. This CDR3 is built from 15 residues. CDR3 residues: CASSLAQGHGNTIYF. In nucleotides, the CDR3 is TGTGCCAGCAGCTTAGCTCAGGGGCACGGAAACACCATATATTTT.

CDR3 coding DNA: TGTGCCAGCTCACCCGACAGGGGAACTACCTACGAGCAGTACTTC. Its translation: CASSPDRGTTYEQYF. V is TRBV18 and J is TRBJ2-7, with TRBD1 matching over 8 bases. The CDR3 consists of 15 residues. The ends lost 3 bases at V and 2 bases at J; junction bases unmatched: 6. Germline V lookup: CDR1 KGHSH, CDR2 LQKENI.

CDR3 sequence: CAWSVTVLGPQHF. CDR3 coding DNA: TGTGCCTGGAGTGTAACAGTTCTTGGGCCCCAGCATTTT. This chain joins TRBV30 and TRBJ1-5; D is ambiguous. The CDR3 is 13 residues long. Trimming pared 0 bases from V and 9 bases from J, leaving 12 bases between. Germline V gives CDR1 GTSNPN, CDR2 SVGIG (reference sequence).

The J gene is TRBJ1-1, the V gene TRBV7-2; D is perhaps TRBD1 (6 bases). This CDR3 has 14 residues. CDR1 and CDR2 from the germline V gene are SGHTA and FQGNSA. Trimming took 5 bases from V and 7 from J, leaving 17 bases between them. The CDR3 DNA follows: TGTGCCAGCAGCGCGCAAACAGGGTATAGTGAAGCTTTCTTT. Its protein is CASSAQTGYSEAFF.

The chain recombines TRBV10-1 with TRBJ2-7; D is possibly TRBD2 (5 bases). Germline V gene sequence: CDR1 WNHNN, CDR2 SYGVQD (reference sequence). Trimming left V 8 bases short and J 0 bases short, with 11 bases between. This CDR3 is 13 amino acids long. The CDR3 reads CASRADGSYEQYF. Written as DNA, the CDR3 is TGCGCCAGCCGAGCGGACGGCTCCTACGAGCAGTACTTC.

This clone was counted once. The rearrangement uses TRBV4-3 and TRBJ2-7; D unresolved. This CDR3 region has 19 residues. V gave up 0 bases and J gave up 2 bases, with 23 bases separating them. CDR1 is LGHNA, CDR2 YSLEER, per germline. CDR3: CASSQDLFSAALLPYEQYF. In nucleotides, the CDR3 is TGCGCCAGCAGCCAAGATCTTTTCTCGGCGGCCTTGCTACCCTACGAGCAGTACTTC.

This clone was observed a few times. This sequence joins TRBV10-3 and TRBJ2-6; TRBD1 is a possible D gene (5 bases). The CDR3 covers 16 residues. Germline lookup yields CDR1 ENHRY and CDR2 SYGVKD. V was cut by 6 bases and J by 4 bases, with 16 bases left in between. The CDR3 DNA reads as TGTGCCATCAGGCATTCCCAGGGTCTCGGGGCCAACGTCCTGACTTTC. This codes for CAIRHSQGLGANVLTF.

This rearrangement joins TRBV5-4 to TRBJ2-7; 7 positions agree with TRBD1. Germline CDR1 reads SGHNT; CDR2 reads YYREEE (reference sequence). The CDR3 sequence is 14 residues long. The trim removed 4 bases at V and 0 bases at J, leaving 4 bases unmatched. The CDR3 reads CASSLGTVSYEQYF. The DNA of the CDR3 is TGTGCCAGCAGCCTCGGGACAGTCTCCTACGAGCAGTACTTC.

CDR3 sequence: CASSRAGGIKVGSTEAFF. The CDR3 coding sequence is TGCGCCAGCAGCCGGGCGGGGGGAATTAAGGTGGGGAGCACTGAAGCTTTCTTT. The chain joins TRBV4-3 to TRBJ1-1; D perhaps matches TRBD1 (5 bases). Germline V gene lookup returns CDR1 LGHNA and CDR2 YSLEER. Trimming pared 4 bases from V and 4 bases from J, leaving 25 bases between. This CDR3 is built from 18 residues.

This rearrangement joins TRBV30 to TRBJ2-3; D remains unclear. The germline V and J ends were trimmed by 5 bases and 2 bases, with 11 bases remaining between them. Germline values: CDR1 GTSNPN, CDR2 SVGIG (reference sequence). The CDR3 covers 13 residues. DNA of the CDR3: TGTGCCTGGGGCTGGTACCTCACAGATACGCAGTATTTT. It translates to CAWGWYLTDTQYF. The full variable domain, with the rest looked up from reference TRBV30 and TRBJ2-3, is SQTIHQWPATLVQPVGSPLSLECTVEGTSNPNLYWYRQAAGRGLQLLFYSVGIGQISSEVPQNLSASRPQDRQFILSSKKLLLSDSGFYLCAWGWYLTDTQYFGPGTRLTVL.

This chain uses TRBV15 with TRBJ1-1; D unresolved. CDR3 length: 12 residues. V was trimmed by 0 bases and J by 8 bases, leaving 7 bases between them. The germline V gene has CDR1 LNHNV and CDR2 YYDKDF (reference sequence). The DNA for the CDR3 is TGTGCCACCAGCAGAGACTCGAGGGAAGCTTTCTTT. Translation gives CATSRDSREAFF.

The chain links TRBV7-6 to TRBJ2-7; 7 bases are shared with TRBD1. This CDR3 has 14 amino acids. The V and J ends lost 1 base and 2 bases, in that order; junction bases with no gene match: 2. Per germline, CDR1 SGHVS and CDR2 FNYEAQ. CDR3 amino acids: CASSLGTGPYEQYF. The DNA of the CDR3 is TGTGCCAGCAGCTTAGGGACAGGTCCCTACGAGCAGTACTTC.

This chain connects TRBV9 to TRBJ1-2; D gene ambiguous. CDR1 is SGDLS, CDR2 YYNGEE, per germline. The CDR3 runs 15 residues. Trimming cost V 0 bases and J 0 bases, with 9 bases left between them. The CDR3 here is CASSVATAANYGYTF. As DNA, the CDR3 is TGTGCCAGCAGCGTAGCTACAGCCGCTAACTATGGCTACACCTTC. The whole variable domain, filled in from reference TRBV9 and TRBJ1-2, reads DSGVTQTPKHLITATGQRVTLRCSPRSGDLSVYWYQQSLDQGLQFLIQYYNGEERAKGNILERFSAQQFPDLHSELNLSSLELGDSALYFCASSVATAANYGYTFGSGTRLTVV.

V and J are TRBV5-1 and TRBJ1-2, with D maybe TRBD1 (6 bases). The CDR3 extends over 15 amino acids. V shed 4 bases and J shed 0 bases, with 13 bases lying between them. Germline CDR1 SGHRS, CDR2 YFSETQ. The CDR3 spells CASSTGTDPNYGYTF. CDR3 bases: TGCGCCAGCAGCACAGGGACCGATCCTAACTATGGCTACACCTTC. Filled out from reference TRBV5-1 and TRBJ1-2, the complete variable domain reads KAGVTQTPRYLIKTRGQQVTLSCSPISGHRSVSWYQQTPGQGLQFLFEYFSETQRNKGNFPGRFSGRQFSNSRSEMNVSTLELGDSALYLCASSTGTDPNYGYTFGSGTRLTVV.

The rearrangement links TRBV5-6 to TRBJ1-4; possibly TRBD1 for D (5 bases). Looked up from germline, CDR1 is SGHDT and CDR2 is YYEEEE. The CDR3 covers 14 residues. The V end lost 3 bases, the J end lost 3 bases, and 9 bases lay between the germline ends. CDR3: CASSWGIANEKLFF. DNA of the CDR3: TGTGCCAGCAGCTGGGGCATAGCTAATGAAAAACTGTTTTTT.

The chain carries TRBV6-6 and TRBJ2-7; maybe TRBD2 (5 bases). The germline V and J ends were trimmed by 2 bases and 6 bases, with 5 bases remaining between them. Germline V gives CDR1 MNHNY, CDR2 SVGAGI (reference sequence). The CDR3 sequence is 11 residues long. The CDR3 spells CASSYAGEQYF. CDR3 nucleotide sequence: TGTGCCAGCAGTTACGCGGGCGAGCAGTACTTC.

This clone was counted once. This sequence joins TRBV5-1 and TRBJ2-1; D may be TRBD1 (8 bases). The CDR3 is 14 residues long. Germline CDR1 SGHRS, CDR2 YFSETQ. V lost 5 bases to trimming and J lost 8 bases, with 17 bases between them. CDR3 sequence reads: CASSDVQGGDEQFF. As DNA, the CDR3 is TGCGCCAGCAGTGACGTACAGGGGGGGGATGAGCAGTTCTTC.

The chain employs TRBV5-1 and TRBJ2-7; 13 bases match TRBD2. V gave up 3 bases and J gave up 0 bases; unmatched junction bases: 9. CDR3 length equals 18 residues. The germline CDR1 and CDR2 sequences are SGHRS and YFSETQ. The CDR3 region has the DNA TGCGCCAGCAGCTCGGGACTAGCGGGATTGACGGCCTCCTACGAGCAGTACTTC. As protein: CASSSGLAGLTASYEQYF.

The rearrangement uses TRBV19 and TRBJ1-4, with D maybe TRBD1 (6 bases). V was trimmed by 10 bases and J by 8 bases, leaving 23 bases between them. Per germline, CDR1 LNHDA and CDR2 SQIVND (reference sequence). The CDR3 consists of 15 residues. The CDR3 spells CATETQGILGEKLFF. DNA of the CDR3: TGTGCCACCGAGACACAGGGTATTCTCGGGGAAAAACTGTTTTTT.